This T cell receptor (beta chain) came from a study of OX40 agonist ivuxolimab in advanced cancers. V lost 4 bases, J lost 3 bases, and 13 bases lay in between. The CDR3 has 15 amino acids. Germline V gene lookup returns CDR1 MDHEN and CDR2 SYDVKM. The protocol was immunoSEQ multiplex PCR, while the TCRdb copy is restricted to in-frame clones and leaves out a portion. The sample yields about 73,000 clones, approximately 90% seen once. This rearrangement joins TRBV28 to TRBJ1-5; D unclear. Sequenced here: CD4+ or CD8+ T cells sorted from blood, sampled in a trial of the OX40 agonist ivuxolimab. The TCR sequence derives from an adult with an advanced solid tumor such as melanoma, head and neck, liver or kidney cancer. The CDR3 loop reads CASSSRPRLNQPQHF. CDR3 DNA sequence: TGTGCCAGCAGTTCCCGACCCCGGCTCAATCAGCCCCAGCATTTT.